The T cell receptor beta chain under discussion was sequenced for a study of CD8 T cells in Susac syndrome. From blood CD8+ and CD4+ T cells, TCR beta sequences were generated. RNA was extracted with the RNeasy kit, and a quantity of roughly 0.5 to 1 ug was reverse transcribed using random hexamers. The TCR beta CDR3 was amplified by immunoSEQ multiplex PCR across 54 Vbeta, 13 Jbeta. TCRdb re-analysed the immunoSEQ multiplex PCR reads in MiXCR, keeping a single row per CDR3 protein. The repertoire has 71,000 or so distinct CDR3 sequences, around 93% of them found once; the top ten carry about 0.14%. The sample consisted of CD4+ T cells from PBMCs. The clonotype originates from a human donor with Susac syndrome.

The CDR3 sequence: CASSQETYTIYF. CDR3 nucleotide sequence: TGTGCCAGCAGCCAAGAGACCTACACCATATATTTT. V usage is TRBV3-1 and J usage is TRBJ1-3; D uncertain. This CDR3 region has 12 residues. Trimming removed 0 bases from V and 8 bases from J, with 5 bases in between. In germline, CDR1 is LGHDT, CDR2 YNNKEL (reference sequence).